The sequence of this T cell receptor (beta chain) was determined in a study of cytomegalovirus exposure and HLA in healthy donors. Study-wide results and limits: A few V segments could not be told apart, such as TRBV6-2 and TRBV6-3, and were left out. Associated with cytomegalovirus, according to the listing, were fewer than 200 TCR beta chains. When analyzed later, the rates of TCR association showed variation by HLA locus, with DRB1 the most and HLA-C the fewest.

PCR used 60 Vbeta primers and 13 Jbeta primers. The authors' processing: In a later analysis, some 11 million of about 80 million unique beta chains occurred in at least two donors. The protocol was immunoSEQ multiplex PCR, while the TCRdb copy is restricted to in-frame clones and leaves out a portion. D and trimming come from the DNA, and the V and J calls and clone size come from that table. This table has 150,000 to 170,000 clones, nearly 80% appearing once. About this clone: Its antigen is as yet unknown.

This CDR3 is built from 15 residues. Germline V gives CDR1 SGDLS, CDR2 YYNGEE. J gave up 6 bases and V 4 bases, and 7 bases lay outside the gene matches. This clonotype was obtained from a man aged 25 to 40 in good health and CMV-seropositive. The J gene is TRBJ1-2, the V gene TRBV9; 12 nucleotides match TRBD1. Sequencing was carried out using PBMCs. CDR3 nucleotides: TGTGCCAGCAGCCTCCGGGACAGGGGGCTAAATGGCTACACCTTC. Residues: CASSLRDRGLNGYTF.